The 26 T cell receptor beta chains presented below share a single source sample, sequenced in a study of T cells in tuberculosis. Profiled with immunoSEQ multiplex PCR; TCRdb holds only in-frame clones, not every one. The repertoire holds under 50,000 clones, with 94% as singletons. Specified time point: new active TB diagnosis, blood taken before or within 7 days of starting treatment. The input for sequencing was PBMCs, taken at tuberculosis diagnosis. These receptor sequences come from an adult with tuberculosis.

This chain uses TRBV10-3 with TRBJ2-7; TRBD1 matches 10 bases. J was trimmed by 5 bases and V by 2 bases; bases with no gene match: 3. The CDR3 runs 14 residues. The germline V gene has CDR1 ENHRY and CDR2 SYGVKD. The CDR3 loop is CAISEPDRGNEQYF. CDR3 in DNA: TGTGCCATCAGTGAGCCGGACAGGGGGAACGAGCAGTACTTC.

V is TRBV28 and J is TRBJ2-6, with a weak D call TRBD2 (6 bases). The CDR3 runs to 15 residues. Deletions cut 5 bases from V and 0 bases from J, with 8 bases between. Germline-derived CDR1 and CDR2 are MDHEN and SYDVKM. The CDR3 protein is CASSTRGSGANVLTF. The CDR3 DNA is TGTGCCAGCAGTACGCGGGGCTCTGGGGCCAACGTCCTGACTTTC.

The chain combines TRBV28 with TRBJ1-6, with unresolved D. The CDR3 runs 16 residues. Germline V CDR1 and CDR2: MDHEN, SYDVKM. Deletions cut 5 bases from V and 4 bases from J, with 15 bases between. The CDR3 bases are TGTGCCAGCAGTCTACCCGGGAGAAAGTATAATTCACCCCTCCACTTT. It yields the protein CASSLPGRKYNSPLHF.

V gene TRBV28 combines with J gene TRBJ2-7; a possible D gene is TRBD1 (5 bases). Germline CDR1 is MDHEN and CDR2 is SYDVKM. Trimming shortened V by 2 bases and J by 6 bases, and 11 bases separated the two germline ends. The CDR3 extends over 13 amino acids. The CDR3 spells CASSLGRQSEQYF. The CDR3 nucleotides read TGTGCCAGCAGTTTAGGGCGACAGAGCGAGCAGTACTTC.

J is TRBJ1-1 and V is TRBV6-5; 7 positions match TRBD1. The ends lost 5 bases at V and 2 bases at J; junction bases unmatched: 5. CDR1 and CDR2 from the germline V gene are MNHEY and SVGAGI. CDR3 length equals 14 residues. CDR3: CASSLDRKNTEAFF. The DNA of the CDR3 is TGTGCCAGCAGTCTGGACAGGAAAAACACTGAAGCTTTCTTT.

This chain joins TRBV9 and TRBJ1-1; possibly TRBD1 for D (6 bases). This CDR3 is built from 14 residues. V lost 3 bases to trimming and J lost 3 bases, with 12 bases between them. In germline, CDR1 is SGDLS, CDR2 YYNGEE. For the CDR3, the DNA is TGTGCCAGCAGCGCACGGCCAGGGGACACTGAAGCTTTCTTT. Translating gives CASSARPGDTEAFF.

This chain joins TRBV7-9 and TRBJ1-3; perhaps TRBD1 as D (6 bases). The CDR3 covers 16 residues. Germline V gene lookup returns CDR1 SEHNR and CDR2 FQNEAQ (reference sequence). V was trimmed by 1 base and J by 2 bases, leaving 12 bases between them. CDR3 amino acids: CASSLDRGLTGNTIYF. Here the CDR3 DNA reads TGTGCCAGCAGCTTAGATAGGGGGTTAACTGGAAACACCATATATTTT.

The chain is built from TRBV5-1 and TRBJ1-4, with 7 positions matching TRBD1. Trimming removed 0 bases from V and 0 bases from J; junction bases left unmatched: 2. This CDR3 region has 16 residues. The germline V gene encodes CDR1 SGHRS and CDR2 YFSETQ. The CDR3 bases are TGCGCCAGCAGCTTGGGACAGGGCTCAACTAATGAAAAACTGTTTTTT. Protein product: CASSLGQGSTNEKLFF.

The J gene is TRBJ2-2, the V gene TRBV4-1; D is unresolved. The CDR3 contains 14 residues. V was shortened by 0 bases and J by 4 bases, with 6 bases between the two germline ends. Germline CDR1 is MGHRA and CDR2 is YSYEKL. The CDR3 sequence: CASSQESGTGELFF. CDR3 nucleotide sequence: TGCGCCAGCAGCCAAGAGTCGGGCACCGGGGAGCTGTTTTTT.

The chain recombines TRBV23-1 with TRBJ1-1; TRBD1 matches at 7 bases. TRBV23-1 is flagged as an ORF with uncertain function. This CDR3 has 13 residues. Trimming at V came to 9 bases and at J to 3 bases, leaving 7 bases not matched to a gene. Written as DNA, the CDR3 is TGCGCCAGGGTTGGGACAGTATACACTGAAGCTTTCTTT. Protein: CARVGTVYTEAFF.

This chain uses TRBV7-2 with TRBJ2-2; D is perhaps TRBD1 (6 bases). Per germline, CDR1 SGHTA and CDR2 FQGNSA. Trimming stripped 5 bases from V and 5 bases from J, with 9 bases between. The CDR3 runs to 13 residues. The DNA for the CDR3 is TGTGCCAGCAGCACCACAGGGACCGGGGAGCTGTTTTTT. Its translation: CASSTTGTGELFF. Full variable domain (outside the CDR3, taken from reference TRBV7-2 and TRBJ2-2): GAGVSQSPSNKVTEKGKDVELRCDPISGHTALYWYRQSLGQGLEFLIYFQGNSAPDKSGLPSDRFSAERTGGSVSTLTIQRTQQEDSAVYLCASSTTGTGELFFGEGSRLTVL.

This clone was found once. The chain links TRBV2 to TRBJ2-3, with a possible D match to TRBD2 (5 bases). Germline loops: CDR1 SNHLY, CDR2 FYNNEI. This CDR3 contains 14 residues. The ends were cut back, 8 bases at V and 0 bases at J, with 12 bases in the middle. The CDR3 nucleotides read TGTGCCAGCGCAATTACTAGGAGCACAGATACGCAGTATTTT. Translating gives CASAITRSTDTQYF.

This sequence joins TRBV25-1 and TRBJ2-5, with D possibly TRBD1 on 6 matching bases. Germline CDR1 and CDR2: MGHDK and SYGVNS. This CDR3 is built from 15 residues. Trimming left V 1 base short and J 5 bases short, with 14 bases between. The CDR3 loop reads CASSELQGTRETQYF. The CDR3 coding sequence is TGTGCCAGCAGTGAATTACAGGGCACGCGGGAGACCCAGTACTTC.

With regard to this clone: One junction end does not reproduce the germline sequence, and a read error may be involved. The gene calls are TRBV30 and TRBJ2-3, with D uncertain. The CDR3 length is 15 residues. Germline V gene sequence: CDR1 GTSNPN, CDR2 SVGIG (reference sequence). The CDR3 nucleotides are TGTGCCTGGAGTCCCCTCCCCCCAACCACAAATACGCAGTATTTT. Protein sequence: CAWSPLPPTTNTQYF.

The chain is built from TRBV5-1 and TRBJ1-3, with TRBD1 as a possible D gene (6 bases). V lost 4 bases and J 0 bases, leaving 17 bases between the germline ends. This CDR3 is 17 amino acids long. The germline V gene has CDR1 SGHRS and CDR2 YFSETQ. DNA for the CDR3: TGCGCCAGCAGCGGAAGGCCGGGACACCTCTCTGGAAACACCATATATTTT. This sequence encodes CASSGRPGHLSGNTIYF.

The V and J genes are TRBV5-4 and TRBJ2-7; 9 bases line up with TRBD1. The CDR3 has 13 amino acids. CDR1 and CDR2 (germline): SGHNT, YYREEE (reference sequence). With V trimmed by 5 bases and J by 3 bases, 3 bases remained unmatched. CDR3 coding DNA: TGTGCCAGCAGTTGGGACAGGGACTACGAGCAGTACTTC. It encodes CASSWDRDYEQYF.

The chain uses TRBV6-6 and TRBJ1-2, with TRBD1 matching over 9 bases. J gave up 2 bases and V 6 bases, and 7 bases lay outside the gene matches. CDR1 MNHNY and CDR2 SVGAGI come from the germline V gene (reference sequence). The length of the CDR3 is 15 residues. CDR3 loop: CASRIGQGTNYGYTF. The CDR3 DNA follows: TGTGCCAGCAGAATAGGACAGGGGACAAACTATGGCTACACCTTC.

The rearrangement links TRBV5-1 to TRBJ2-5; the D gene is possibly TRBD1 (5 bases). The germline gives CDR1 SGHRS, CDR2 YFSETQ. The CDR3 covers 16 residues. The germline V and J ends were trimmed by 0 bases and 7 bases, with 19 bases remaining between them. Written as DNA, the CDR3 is TGCGCCAGCAGCTTGGGAGGATCCGGAATAGGGGTGACCCAGTACTTC. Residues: CASSLGGSGIGVTQYF.

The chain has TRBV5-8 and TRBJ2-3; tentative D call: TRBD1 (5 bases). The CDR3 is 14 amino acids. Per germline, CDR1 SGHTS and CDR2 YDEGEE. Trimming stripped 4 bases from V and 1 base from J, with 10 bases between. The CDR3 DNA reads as TGTGCCAGCAGCCTCATGGGGCGCACAGATACGCAGTATTTT. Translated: CASSLMGRTDTQYF.

This CDR3 reads CASSWTTGSYEQYF. In nucleotides, the CDR3 is TGCGCCAGCAGCTGGACCACAGGCTCCTACGAGCAGTACTTC. The gene calls are TRBV5-1 and TRBJ2-7; D perhaps matches TRBD1 (5 bases). The germline V and J ends were trimmed by 3 bases and 0 bases, with 10 bases remaining between them. The CDR3 contains 14 residues. Germline assignment: CDR1 SGHRS and CDR2 YFSETQ.

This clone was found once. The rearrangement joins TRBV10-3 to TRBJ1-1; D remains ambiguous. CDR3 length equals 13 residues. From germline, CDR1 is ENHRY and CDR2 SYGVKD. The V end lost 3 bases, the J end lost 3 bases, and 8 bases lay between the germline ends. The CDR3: CAISDSQHTEAFF. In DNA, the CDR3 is TGTGCCATCAGTGATTCACAGCACACTGAAGCTTTCTTT.

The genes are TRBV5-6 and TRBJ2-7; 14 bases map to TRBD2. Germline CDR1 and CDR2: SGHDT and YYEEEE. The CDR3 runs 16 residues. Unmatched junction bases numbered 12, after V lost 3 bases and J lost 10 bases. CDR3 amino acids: CASSSRPRGLAGGQYF. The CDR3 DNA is TGTGCCAGCAGCTCCCGTCCTCGAGGACTAGCGGGGGGCCAGTACTTC.

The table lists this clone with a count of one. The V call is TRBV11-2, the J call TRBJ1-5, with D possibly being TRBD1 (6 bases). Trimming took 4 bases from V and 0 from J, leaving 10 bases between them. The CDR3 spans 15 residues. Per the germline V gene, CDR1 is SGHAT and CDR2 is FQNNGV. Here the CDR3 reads CASSSDRFSNQPQHF. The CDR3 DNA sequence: TGTGCCAGCAGCTCGGACAGATTTAGCAATCAGCCCCAGCATTTT.

CDR3 bases: TGCGCCAGCAGCCAAAACGCGGGGGGCGTTTATACGCAGTATTTT. This gives the protein CASSQNAGGVYTQYF. The gene calls are TRBV4-1 and TRBJ2-3; 8 bases are a match to TRBD2. Germline values: CDR1 MGHRA, CDR2 YSYEKL. V gave up 2 bases and J gave up 7 bases; unmatched junction bases: 8. The CDR3 spans 15 residues.

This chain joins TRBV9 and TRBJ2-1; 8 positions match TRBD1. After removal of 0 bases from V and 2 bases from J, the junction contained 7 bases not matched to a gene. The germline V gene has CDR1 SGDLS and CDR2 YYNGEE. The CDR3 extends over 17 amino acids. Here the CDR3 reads CASSVGGPGQAYNEQFF. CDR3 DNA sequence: TGTGCCAGCAGCGTAGGGGGGCCGGGACAGGCCTACAATGAGCAGTTCTTC.

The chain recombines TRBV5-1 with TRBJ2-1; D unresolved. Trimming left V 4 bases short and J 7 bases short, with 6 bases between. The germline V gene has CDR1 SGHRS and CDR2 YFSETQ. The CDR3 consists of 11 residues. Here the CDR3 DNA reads TGCGCCAGCAGCCTGAGAAATGAGCAGTTCTTC. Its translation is CASSLRNEQFF.